The 15 T cell receptor beta chains given below trace back to one sample, sequenced in a study of T cells after yellow fever vaccination. TCRdb re-called the 5' RACE reads with MiXCR, one entry per CDR3 protein. The sample includes about 300,000 distinct CDR3 sequences, 3% to 4.5% seen only once; the top ten take approximately 24%. Material: PBMCs, obtained 5 days after the yellow fever booster vaccination. These receptors originate from a man between 18 and 29 years old who received the YFV17D yellow fever vaccine.

Only a few counts were recorded for this clonotype. The junction and the germline gene differ at one end; a read error may be behind it. The chain links TRBV4-3 to TRBJ2-7; 9 nucleotides align to TRBD1. The CDR3 sequence is 15 residues long. Germline V gene data show CDR1 as LGHNA and CDR2 as YSLEER. CDR3: CASSKEGTGFYEQYF. CDR3 DNA: TGCGCCAGCAGCAAAGAGGGGACAGGGTTCTACGAGCAGTACTTC.

This clonotype was recorded once. A clone one base away is much larger, so this may be a read error. This chain joins TRBV9 and TRBJ2-3; TRBD1 matches 7 bases. In germline, CDR1 is SGDLS, CDR2 YYNGEE. The CDR3 totals 16 residues. CDR3 DNA: TGTGCCAGCAGCGTAGTAACAGGGGCCTTCACAGATACGCAGAATTTT. Translated, it gives CASSVVTGAFTDTQNF.

This clonotype was recorded many times. This chain joins TRBV5-1 and TRBJ1-1, with TRBD1 matching over 7 bases. The CDR3 spans 15 residues. Germline assignment: CDR1 SGHRS and CDR2 YFSETQ. V shed 4 bases, J shed 0 bases, and the junction held 6 bases outside the gene matches. Written as DNA, the CDR3 is TGCGCCAGCAGCCCCCACAGGGGAATGAACACTGAAGCTTTCTTT. It translates to CASSPHRGMNTEAFF.

This clonotype appeared many times. The chain links TRBV11-2 to TRBJ2-7; weak D call: TRBD2 (6 bases). Trimming stripped 5 bases from V and 2 bases from J, with 13 bases between. This CDR3 has 14 amino acids. Germline loops: CDR1 SGHAT, CDR2 FQNNGV. DNA for the CDR3: TGTGCCAGCAGCCCCACACGGGGGACCTACGAGCAGTACTTC. It translates to CASSPTRGTYEQYF.

This clonotype was seen more than once but under ten times. The genes are TRBV6-2 or TRBV6-3 and TRBJ1-1; D is undetermined. Germline V gene sequence: CDR1 MNHEY, CDR2 SVGEGT. The CDR3 has 12 residues. The V gene lost 5 bases and the J gene lost 6 bases, with 10 bases spanning the gap. For the CDR3, the DNA is TGTGCCAGCAGTCAACAGTTCGCTGAAGCTTTCTTT. Amino acids: CASSQQFAEAFF.

This clonotype was seen repeatedly, ten times or more. The chain is built from TRBV12-3 or TRBV12-4 and TRBJ1-2; the D is unclear. V was shortened by 5 bases and J by 8 bases, with 12 bases between the two germline ends. This CDR3 is 12 amino acids long. CDR3 sequence reads: CASSLDGWGYTF. The CDR3 DNA follows: TGTGCCAGCAGTCTCGACGGGTGGGGCTACACCTTC.

This clonotype was seen repeatedly, ten times or more. This chain joins TRBV7-6 and TRBJ2-2; 7 nucleotides agree with TRBD1. The CDR3 runs to 15 residues. In germline, CDR1 is SGHVS, CDR2 FNYEAQ. Trimming took 3 bases from V and 2 from J; bases not matched to a gene: 3. CDR3 DNA sequence: TGTGCCAGCAGCTTTTGGACAGGAAACACCGGGGAGCTGTTTTTT. It codes for CASSFWTGNTGELFF.

This clonotype has more than one count but fewer than ten. The J gene is TRBJ1-5, the V gene TRBV9; D not certain. The germline CDR1 and CDR2 sequences are SGDLS and YYNGEE. This CDR3 contains 11 residues. Trimming took off 4 bases at V and 5 bases at J, with 4 bases between the two ends. CDR3 nucleotide sequence: TGTGCCAGCAGCCCCCATCAGCCCCAGCATTTT. It translates to CASSPHQPQHF.

This clonotype has a handful of counts. CDR3 nucleotides: TGTGCCAGCAGCTTAACGGGGGAGGCCGGGGAGCTGTTTTTT. This translates into CASSLTGEAGELFF. The V call is TRBV7-3, the J call TRBJ2-2, with D possibly being TRBD2 (6 bases). The CDR3 extends over 14 amino acids. From germline, CDR1 is SGHTA and CDR2 FQGTGA. V was cut by 0 bases and J by 6 bases, with 8 bases left in between.

This clonotype was recorded many times. The rearrangement joins TRBV9 to TRBJ2-1; D remains ambiguous. CDR1 is SGDLS and CDR2 is YYNGEE in the germline V gene. There are 14 residues in the CDR3. Trimming removed 0 bases at V and 4 bases at J, with 8 bases between. The CDR3 DNA is TGTGCCAGCAGCGTAGGCTCTCTTTACAATGAGCAGTTCTTC. It yields the protein CASSVGSLYNEQFF.

The rearrangement uses TRBV12-5 and TRBJ2-6, with D hard to call. The CDR3 is 15 residues long. V shed 2 bases and J shed 2 bases, with 7 bases lying between them. Germline V gene data show CDR1 as LGHNT and CDR2 as FRNRAP. The CDR3 nucleotides read TGTGCTAGTGGTTTGTCTACGGCTGGGGCCAACGTCCTGACTTTC. Translated, it gives CASGLSTAGANVLTF. Full variable domain (rest looked up from reference TRBV12-5 and TRBJ2-6): DARVTQTPRHKVTEMGQEVTMRCQPILGHNTVFWYRQTMMQGLELLAYFRNRAPLDDSGMPKDRFSAEMPDATLATLKIQPSEPRDSAVYFCASGLSTAGANVLTFGAGSRLTVL.

In its sample, this clonotype was seen many times. The rearrangement links TRBV12-3 or TRBV12-4 to TRBJ1-5; 7 nucleotides agree with TRBD1. The V and J ends lost 5 bases and 4 bases, in that order; junction bases with no gene match: 2. The CDR3 consists of 13 residues. The CDR3 region has the DNA TGTGCCAGCAGTCAACAGGGGAATCAGCCCCAGCATTTT. Amino acid sequence: CASSQQGNQPQHF.

The CDR3 sequence: CASSLGIAAWDTQYF. For the CDR3, the DNA is TGTGCCAGCAGCTTAGGGATAGCGGCCTGGGATACGCAGTATTTT. The chain links TRBV11-2 to TRBJ2-3, with D tentatively TRBD2 (6 bases). V was clipped by 1 base and J by 6 bases, with 14 bases between them. CDR1 is SGHAT and CDR2 is FQNNGV in the germline V gene. CDR3 length: 15 amino acids. Looking up the rest from reference TRBV11-2 and TRBJ2-3 gives the full variable domain: EAGVAQSPRYKIIEKRQSVAFWCNPISGHATLYWYQQILGQGPKLLIQFQNNGVVDDSQLPKDRFSAERLKGVDSTLKIQPAKLEDSAVYLCASSLGIAAWDTQYFGPGTRLTVL.

This clonotype showed up just a few times. The V gene is TRBV7-2, the J gene TRBJ1-5; D uncertain. Germline assignment: CDR1 SGHTA and CDR2 FQGNSA. Trimming pared 8 bases from V and 6 bases from J, leaving 20 bases between. The length of the CDR3 is 15 residues. The CDR3 nucleotides are TGTGCCAGCGGAATTTCCCCCGTTGTGAGTCAGCCCCAGCATTTT. Translation gives CASGISPVVSQPQHF.

This clonotype was observed a handful of times. CDR3 nucleotides: TGCAGTGCTAGAACACAGCAGAACACTGAAGCTTTCTTT. It codes for CSARTQQNTEAFF. V is TRBV20-1 and J is TRBJ1-1; D remains unclear. Looked up from germline, CDR1 is DFQATT and CDR2 is SNEGSKA (reference sequence). Deletions cut 2 bases from V and 1 base from J, with 8 bases between. This CDR3 is 13 amino acids long.